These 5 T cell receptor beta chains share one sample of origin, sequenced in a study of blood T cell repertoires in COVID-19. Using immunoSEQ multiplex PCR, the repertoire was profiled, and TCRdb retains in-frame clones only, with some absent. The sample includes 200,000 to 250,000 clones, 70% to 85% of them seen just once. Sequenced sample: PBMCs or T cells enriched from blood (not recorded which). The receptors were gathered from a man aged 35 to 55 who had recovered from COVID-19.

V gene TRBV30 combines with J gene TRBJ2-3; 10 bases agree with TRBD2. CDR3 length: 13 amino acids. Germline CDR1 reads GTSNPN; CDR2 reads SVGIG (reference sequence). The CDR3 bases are TGTGCAAGGACTAGCGGTAACACAGATACGCAGTATTTT. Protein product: CARTSGNTDTQYF.

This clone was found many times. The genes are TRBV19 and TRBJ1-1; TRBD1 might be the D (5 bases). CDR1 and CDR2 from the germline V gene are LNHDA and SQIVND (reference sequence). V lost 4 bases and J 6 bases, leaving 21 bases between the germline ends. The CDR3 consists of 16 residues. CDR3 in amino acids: CASSKWSGDGKSEAFF. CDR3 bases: TGTGCCAGTAGTAAATGGTCGGGGGATGGAAAATCTGAAGCTTTCTTT.

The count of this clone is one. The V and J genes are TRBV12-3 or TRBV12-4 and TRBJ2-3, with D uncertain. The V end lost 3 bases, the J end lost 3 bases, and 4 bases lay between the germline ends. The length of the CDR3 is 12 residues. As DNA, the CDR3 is TGTGCCAGCAGTTTCCCGACAGATACGCAGTATTTT. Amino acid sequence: CASSFPTDTQYF.

The CDR3 DNA reads as TGTGCCAGCAGCGTCGGGGGAACGAGTACTGAAGCTTTCTTT. This gives the protein CASSVGGTSTEAFF. This chain uses TRBV9 with TRBJ1-1; D is perhaps TRBD1 (5 bases). V lost 2 bases and J lost 5, with 13 bases in between. The CDR3 length is 14 residues. The germline V gene encodes CDR1 SGDLS and CDR2 YYNGEE. The entire variable domain, with the rest obtained from reference TRBV9 and TRBJ1-1, is as follows: DSGVTQTPKHLITATGQRVTLRCSPRSGDLSVYWYQQSLDQGLQFLIQYYNGEERAKGNILERFSAQQFPDLHSELNLSSLELGDSALYFCASSVGGTSTEAFFGQGTRLTVV.

The CDR3 region has the DNA TGTGCCAGCAGTGCCGGGACAGGGCCATACGAGCAGTACTTC. Translating gives CASSAGTGPYEQYF. This rearrangement joins TRBV27 to TRBJ2-7, with 9 bases lining up with TRBD1. The germline gives CDR1 MNHEY, CDR2 SMNVEV (reference sequence). This CDR3 spans 14 amino acids. V was clipped by 5 bases and J by 4 bases; unmatched bases: 6.